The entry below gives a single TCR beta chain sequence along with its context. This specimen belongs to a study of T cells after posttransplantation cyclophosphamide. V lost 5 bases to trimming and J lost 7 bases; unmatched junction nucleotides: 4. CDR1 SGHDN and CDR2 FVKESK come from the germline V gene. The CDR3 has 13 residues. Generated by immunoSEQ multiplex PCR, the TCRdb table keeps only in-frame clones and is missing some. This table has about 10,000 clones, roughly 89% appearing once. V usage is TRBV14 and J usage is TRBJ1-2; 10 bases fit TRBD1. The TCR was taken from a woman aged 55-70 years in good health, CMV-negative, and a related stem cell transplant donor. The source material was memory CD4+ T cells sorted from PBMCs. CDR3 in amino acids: CASSLTGGVGYTF. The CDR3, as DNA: TGTGCCAGCAGCTTGACAGGGGGCGTTGGCTACACCTTC.